Listed below are T cell receptor beta chains from one sample, sequenced in a study of OX40 agonist ivuxolimab in advanced cancers. Only in-frame clones appear in the TCRdb table, and some are missing; sequencing was by immunoSEQ multiplex PCR. Of almost 80,000 clones listed, more than 75% are singletons. This specimen was CD4+ or CD8+ T cells sorted from blood, taken in a trial of the OX40 agonist ivuxolimab. These receptors were obtained from an adult with an advanced solid tumor such as melanoma, head and neck, liver or kidney cancer. Both conserved end residues are part of each CDR3.

TRBV28 | CASSMKGYGYTF
TRBV2 | CASSEQGGNTGELFF
TRBV29-1 | CSVEDQAGGRETQYF
TRBV19 | CASSIGGAGANVLTF
TRBV5-1 | CASSPVGGQYEQFF
TRBV4-2 | CASSQEGLAGAQPQHF
TRBV19 | CASGISGTGNTEAFF
TRBV9 | CASSPAPGNTIYF
TRBV6-5 | CASSSPGRGNYEQYF
TRBV6-1 | CASSEKAPRSGEQYF
TRBV6-6 | CASSYRTGDNEKLFF
TRBV19 | CASSIQTGGLNYGYTF
TRBV7-9 | CASSQKIATGELFF
TRBV6-1 | CASRSRISGGDEQYF
TRBV7-8 | CASSPPVGTDTQYF
TRBV18 | CASSPTNWGAKNIQYF
TRBV15 | CATSRTQGIGELFF
TRBV18 | CASSPPMSTSGSYEQYF
TRBV28 | CASQRREKTGELFF
TRBV5-1 | CASSSSYLGQGYMNTEAFF
TRBV19 | CASSVGAANTEAFF
TRBV19 | CDGTSGNSYEQYF
TRBV15 | CATSRDPFGSTGGDEQFF
TRBV6-1 | CASSEIFSSNQPQHF
TRBV29-1 | CSVGGVSAEAFF
TRBV7-2 | CASSLGMGEGGYTF